This T cell receptor (beta chain) was profiled in a study of T-cell memory formation after mild COVID-19. TCRdb processed the 5' RACE reads anew with MiXCR; each CDR3 protein has one entry. Found here are 280,000 or so distinct CDR3 sequences, about a sixth of them singletons; the top ten hold around 23%. V was trimmed by 6 bases and J by 5 bases, leaving 14 bases between them. This CDR3 has 14 residues. The germline CDR1 and CDR2 sequences are MGHDK and SYGVNS. On this clonotype itself: Its antigen remains unidentified.

Findings of the study overall: Mostly located in CM and EM were contracting CD4+ clones, with contracting CD8+ clones located in EMRA. Pre-infection memory held some responding clones, suggesting pre-existing cross-reactive T cells responded.

The sequencing sample was made of PBMCs or a T cell subset sorted from them (not recorded which). V and J are TRBV25-1 and TRBJ1-5; the D is unclear. The sequence came from a man younger than 35 who had mild COVID-19 (a few samples of this study predate the infection). Cell type and time point are not known. The CDR3 loop reads CASRPAGGDQPQHF. The CDR3 nucleotides read TGTGCCAGCAGGCCTGCCGGAGGTGATCAGCCCCAGCATTTT.